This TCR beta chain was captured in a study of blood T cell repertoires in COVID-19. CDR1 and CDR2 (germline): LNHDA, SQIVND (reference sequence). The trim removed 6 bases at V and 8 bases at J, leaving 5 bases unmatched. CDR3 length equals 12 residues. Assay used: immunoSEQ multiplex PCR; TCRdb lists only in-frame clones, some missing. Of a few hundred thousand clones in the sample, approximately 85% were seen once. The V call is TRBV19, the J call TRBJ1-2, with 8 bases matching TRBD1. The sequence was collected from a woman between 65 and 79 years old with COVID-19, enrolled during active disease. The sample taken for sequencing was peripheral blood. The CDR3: CASRDRAGGYTF. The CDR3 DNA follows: TGTGCCAGTAGGGACAGGGCAGGGGGCTACACCTTC.